The clone carrying this T cell receptor (beta chain) was counted a few times. Antigen unknown. TCRdb ran MiXCR on the 5' RACE reads and lists one entry per CDR3 protein. There are more than 1.5 million distinct CDR3 sequences in the sample; roughly 35% occur only once, and around 0.25% lies in the top ten. The sample comes from a study of identical twins. Whole-study findings and limits: Weaker excess twin sharing was observed in beta out-of-frame sequences. Some out-of-frame alpha sequences were shared by twins, and these showed excess low generation probability. Zero-insertion findings could be partly confounded by invariant cells (MAIT and iNKT cells).

Healthy Caucasians, and only they, were the donors. The germline V and J ends were trimmed by 4 bases and 9 bases, with 13 bases remaining between them. This CDR3 is 13 amino acids long. Germline values: CDR1 SGHTA, CDR2 FQGNSA. The specimen was cord blood. The rearrangement uses TRBV7-2 and TRBJ2-1; possibly TRBD1 for D (5 bases). This TCR came from a newborn girl in good health. DNA of the CDR3: TGTGCCAGCAGCTCCTTTCAGGGAAGTGAGCAGTTCTTC. Its translation is CASSSFQGSEQFF.